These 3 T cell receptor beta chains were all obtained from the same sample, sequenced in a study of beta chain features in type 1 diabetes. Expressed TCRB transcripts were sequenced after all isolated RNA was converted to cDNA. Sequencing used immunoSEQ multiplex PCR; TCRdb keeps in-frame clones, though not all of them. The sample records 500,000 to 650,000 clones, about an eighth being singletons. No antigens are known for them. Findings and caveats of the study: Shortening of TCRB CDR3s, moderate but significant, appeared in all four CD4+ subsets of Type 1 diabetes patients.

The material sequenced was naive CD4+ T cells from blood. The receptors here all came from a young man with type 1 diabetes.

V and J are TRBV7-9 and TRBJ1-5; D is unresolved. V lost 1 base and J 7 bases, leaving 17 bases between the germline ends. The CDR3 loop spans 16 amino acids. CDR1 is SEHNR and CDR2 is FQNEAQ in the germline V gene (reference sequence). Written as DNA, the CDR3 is TGTGCCAGCAGCTTAGACGAGTTCACGGGCCAACAGCCCCAGCATTTT. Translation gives CASSLDEFTGQQPQHF.

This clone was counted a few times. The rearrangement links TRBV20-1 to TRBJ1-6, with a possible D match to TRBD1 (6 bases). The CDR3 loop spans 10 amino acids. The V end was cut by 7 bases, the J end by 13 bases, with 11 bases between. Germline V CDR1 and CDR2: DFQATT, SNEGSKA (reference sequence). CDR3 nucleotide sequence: TGCAGTGTACGGGGGGGCCCCCTCCACTTT. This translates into CSVRGGPLHF.

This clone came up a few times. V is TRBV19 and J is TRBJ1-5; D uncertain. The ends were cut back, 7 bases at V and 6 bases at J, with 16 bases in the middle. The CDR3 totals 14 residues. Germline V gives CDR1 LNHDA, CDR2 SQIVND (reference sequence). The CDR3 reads CASTFVGVGQPQHF. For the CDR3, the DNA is TGTGCCAGTACTTTTGTTGGGGTTGGTCAGCCCCAGCATTTT. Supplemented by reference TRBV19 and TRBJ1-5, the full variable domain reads DGGITQSPKYLFRKEGQNVTLSCEQNLNHDAMYWYRQDPGQGLRLIYYSQIVNDFQKGDIAEGYSVSREKKESFPLTVTSAQKNPTAFYLCASTFVGVGQPQHFGDGTRLSIL.